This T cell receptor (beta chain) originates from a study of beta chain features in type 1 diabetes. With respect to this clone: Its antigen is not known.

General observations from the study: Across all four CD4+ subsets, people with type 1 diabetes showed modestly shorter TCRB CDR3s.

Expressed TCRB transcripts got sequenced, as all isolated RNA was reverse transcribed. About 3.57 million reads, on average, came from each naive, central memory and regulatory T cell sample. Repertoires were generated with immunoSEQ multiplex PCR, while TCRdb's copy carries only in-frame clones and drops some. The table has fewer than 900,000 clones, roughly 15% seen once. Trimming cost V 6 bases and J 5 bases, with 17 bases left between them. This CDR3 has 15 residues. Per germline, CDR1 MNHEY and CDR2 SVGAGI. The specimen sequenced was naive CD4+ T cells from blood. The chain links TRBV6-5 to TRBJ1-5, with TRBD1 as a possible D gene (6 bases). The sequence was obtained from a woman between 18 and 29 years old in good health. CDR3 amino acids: CASSLRTGQDQPQHF. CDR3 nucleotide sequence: TGTGCCAGCAGCCTACGGACGGGACAAGATCAGCCCCAGCATTTT.